The sequence of this T cell receptor beta chain was determined in a study of cytomegalovirus exposure and HLA in healthy donors. Whole-study results and caveats: Associated with cytomegalovirus, according to the listing, were fewer than 200 TCR beta chains. Further analysis was carried out later, and it showed several of the most significant clusters appearing linked to common viral pathogens.

In the PCR, 60 Vbeta and 13 Jbeta primers were used. Clones were read by immunoSEQ multiplex PCR, and TCRdb kept only the in-frame ones, dropping some. The sample has about 300,000 clones, about nine tenths seen once; the top ten hold around 3.7%. J gave up 5 bases and V 4 bases, and 9 bases lay outside the gene matches. Looked up from germline, CDR1 is SGHRS and CDR2 is YFSETQ. The CDR3 length is 15 residues. There were likely unrecorded immune exposures, though donors were nominally healthy when sampled. Turning to this clone: Antigen unknown.

V is TRBV5-1 and J is TRBJ1-5, with 7 bases that match TRBD1. This TCR came from a man aged 35 to 55 in good health and CMV-seropositive. Sequenced: PBMCs. CDR3 protein: CASSAGRGGDQPQHF. The CDR3 region has the DNA TGCGCCAGCAGCGCCGGTAGAGGGGGCGATCAGCCCCAGCATTTT.